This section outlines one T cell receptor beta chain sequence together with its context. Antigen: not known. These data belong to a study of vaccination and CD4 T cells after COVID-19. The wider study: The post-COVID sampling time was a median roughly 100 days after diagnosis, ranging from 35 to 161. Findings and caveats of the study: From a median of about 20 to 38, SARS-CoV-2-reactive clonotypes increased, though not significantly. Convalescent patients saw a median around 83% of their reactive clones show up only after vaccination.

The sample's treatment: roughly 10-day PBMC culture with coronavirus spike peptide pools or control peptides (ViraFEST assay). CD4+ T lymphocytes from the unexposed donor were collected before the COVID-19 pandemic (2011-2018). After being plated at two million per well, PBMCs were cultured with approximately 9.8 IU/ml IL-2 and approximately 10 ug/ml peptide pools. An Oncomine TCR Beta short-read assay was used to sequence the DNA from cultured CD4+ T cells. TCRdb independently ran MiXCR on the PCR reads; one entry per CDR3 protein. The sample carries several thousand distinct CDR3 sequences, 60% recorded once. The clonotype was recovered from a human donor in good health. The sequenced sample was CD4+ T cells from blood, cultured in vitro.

CDR3 amino acids: CASSYASNYGYTF. CDR3 sequence (DNA): TGTGCCAGCAGTTACGCCTCTAACTATGGCTACACCTTC. This chain connects TRBV6-2 or TRBV6-3 to TRBJ1-2, with D unresolved. The germline V and J ends were trimmed by 2 bases and 0 bases, with 4 bases remaining between them. The CDR3 has 13 amino acids. Germline CDR1 MNHEY, CDR2 SVGEGT.